These T cell receptor beta chains were read from a single sample in a study of T cell repertoires in cytomegalovirus infection. Via MiXCR, TCRdb re-called the reads, giving one row per CDR3 protein. Among about 230,000 distinct CDR3 sequences, over 20% were seen once, and the ten largest hold approximately 18%. The sample taken for sequencing was CD8+ T cells from PBMCs. The receptors here all came from a human donor in good health (CMV status not recorded). Some clones in this sample may be carry-over from other donors' samples. Both conserved end residues are part of each CDR3. The D gene is left open where the match is weak.

j_gene	d_gene	v_gene	CDR3aa
TRBJ1-5	NA	TRBV24-1	CATSGPGHLSNQPQHF
TRBJ1-2	NA	TRBV9	CASSASQTGPYGYTF
TRBJ1-6	NA	TRBV6-1	CASTGQVDSPLHF
TRBJ2-2	NA	TRBV23-1	CASSQSGLLTGELFF
TRBJ2-7	NA	TRBV7-3	CASSPFLMPLTEQYF
TRBJ1-1	NA	TRBV29-1	CSAGPRNTEAFF
TRBJ1-4	NA	TRBV7-9	CASSLDWDEKLFF
TRBJ1-5	NA	TRBV12-5	CASGFGVSNQPQHF
TRBJ2-1	NA	TRBV11-3	CASSLGGADEQFF
TRBJ1-6	NA	TRBV7-6	CASSLLSGVRSSYNSPLHF
TRBJ2-3	TRBD2	TRBV12-3/TRBV12-4	CASGGADTQYF
TRBJ2-3	NA	TRBV27	CASSPPAGPTDTQYF
TRBJ1-2	NA	TRBV30	CAWNLDSYGYTF
TRBJ1-1	NA	TRBV29-1	CSAPSLGTEAFF
TRBJ2-2	NA	TRBV2	CAGRDMDTGELFF
TRBJ2-3	NA	TRBV6-4	CASSEEAEATDTQYF
TRBJ1-2	NA	TRBV11-2	CASSSSNYGYTF
TRBJ2-1	TRBD2	TRBV7-3	CASSLGLAEGREQFF
TRBJ1-1	NA	TRBV13	CASSPNRVANTEAFF
TRBJ1-5	NA	TRBV12-3/TRBV12-4	CASTRWGVDQPQHF
TRBJ2-7	TRBD1	TRBV5-5	CASTDPGTGNYEQYF
TRBJ2-1	NA	TRBV20-1	CSATDSSYNEQFF
TRBJ1-1	TRBD1	TRBV14	CASSQATGVDTEAFF
TRBJ2-7	NA	TRBV24-1	CATSELRAHRWEDRRYEQYF
TRBJ2-7	TRBD1	TRBV7-2	CASSLPWTGSSYEQYF
TRBJ1-1	NA	TRBV28	CASSAPPRGRHTEAFF
TRBJ2-1	NA	TRBV6-1	CASSIRRGRGTKDEQFF
TRBJ1-2	TRBD1	TRBV13	CASSSNVQGWFDYTF
TRBJ2-5	NA	TRBV6-2/TRBV6-3	CASSYPADQETQYF
TRBJ2-5	TRBD2	TRBV27	CASSFSSGDYQETQYF
TRBJ2-7	NA	TRBV12-3/TRBV12-4	CASSLGVSGYEQYF
TRBJ2-1	NA	TRBV2	CACRLGSANEQFF
TRBJ2-7	NA	TRBV10-3	CAINEWGSREQYF
TRBJ2-1	NA	TRBV5-4	CASSQGSNEQFF
TRBJ2-4	NA	TRBV28	CASSLRGEDIQYF
TRBJ2-1	NA	TRBV20-1	CSARDTRRDEQFF
TRBJ2-6	NA	TRBV19	CASSRDLIGANVLTF